Sequencing of this T cell receptor (beta chain) was carried out in a study of T cells in Graves' hyperthyroidism and ophthalmopathy. Across the study: The blood sample was taken at first diagnosis, before treatment began. General study findings and limits: Most clonotypes that expanded in the thyroid above 0.001 also showed up in blood.

From RNA transcripts, TCR beta CDR3 regions were amplified. Researchers ran a first-round RT-PCR on the TCR CDR3 using the HTBI primer set. TCRdb called the multiplex PCR reads again in MiXCR, with one record for every CDR3 protein. The sample shows 700,000 to 950,000 distinct CDR3 sequences, about a third of them seen only once. This CDR3 region has 16 residues. Trimming stripped 3 bases from V and 9 bases from J, with 18 bases between. The germline gives CDR1 SNHLY, CDR2 FYNNEI. The definition of stable Graves' hyperthyroidism was no ophthalmopathy progression within 18 months. Each 10 ml fresh peripheral blood draw supplied the PBMCs. This clonotype was counted ten times or more. No antigen is known for it.

The receptor was isolated from a woman in her thirties or forties with Graves' hyperthyroidism. The chain has TRBV2 and TRBJ1-6; D gene unclear. Sequenced sample: blood. CDR3 in amino acids: CASSDGYRLGSSPLHF. The CDR3 DNA follows: TGTGCCAGCAGTGACGGGTACAGATTGGGTAGTTCACCCCTCCACTTT.